These T cell receptor beta chains were read from a single sample in a study of T cell responses to AZD1222 COVID-19 vaccine. Measured with immunoSEQ multiplex PCR; TCRdb has only the in-frame clones, and not every one. In the table there are 150,000 to 180,000 clones, about 88% of which are singletons. The input for sequencing was peripheral blood, taken on day 0 of AZD1222 vaccination. The receptor set was obtained from an adult in good health. CDR3s include the opening cysteine and the closing phenylalanine or tryptophan. The D gene is left open where the match is weak. Some rows have no size entry. The others give once, few or many, or a class for an expanded clone.

j_gene,abundance,d_gene,v_gene,CDR3nt,CDR3aa
TRBJ1-1,NA,NA,TRBV10-3,TGTGCCATCACCTCAGGGGTAACGAACACTGAAGCTTTCTTT,CAITSGVTNTEAFF
TRBJ1-4,NA,NA,TRBV7-9,TGTGCCAGCAGCCCACAGCTTGAAAAACTGTTTTTT,CASSPQLEKLFF
TRBJ2-7,NA,TRBD2,TRBV2,TGTGCCAGCAGTACAGGACTAGTTCGGGAGCAGTACTTC,CASSTGLVREQYF
TRBJ1-1,NA,TRBD1,TRBV5-1,TGCGCCAGCAAGACAGGGATGAACACTGAAGCTTTCTTT,CASKTGMNTEAFF
TRBJ1-4,NA,NA,TRBV5-1,TGCGCCAGCAGCTCCCCCAGGGACGGTAATGAAAAACTGTTTTTT,CASSSPRDGNEKLFF
TRBJ1-2,NA,NA,TRBV5-5,TGTGCCAGCAGCTTGGATGCAGGGGATTATGGCTACACCTTC,CASSLDAGDYGYTF
TRBJ1-6,NA,NA,TRBV2,TGTGCCAGCGGGACGGGGAATTCACCCCTCCACTTT,CASGTGNSPLHF
TRBJ1-1,NA,NA,TRBV5-1,TGCGCCAGCAGCTTGGGGCCAGCTCAGGTGGCCACTGAAGCTTTCTTT,CASSLGPAQVATEAFF
TRBJ1-1,NA,TRBD1,TRBV5-1,TGCGCCAGCAGCCAAACAGGGGGTCCGAACACTGAAGCTTTCTTT,CASSQTGGPNTEAFF
TRBJ1-2,few,NA,TRBV28,TGTGCCAGTCATAGGGTCGGCGGCTACACCTTC,CASHRVGGYTF
TRBJ1-6,NA,NA,TRBV10-3,TGTGCCATCAGCCATACCGACGGCAGGTCACCCCTCCACTTT,CAISHTDGRSPLHF
TRBJ1-5,NA,NA,TRBV24-1,TGTGCCACCAGTGATAGGTTCGGTCAGCCCCAGCATTTT,CATSDRFGQPQHF
TRBJ2-2,NA,TRBD1,TRBV20-1,TGCAGTGCTAACAGGGGCGGGGAGCTGTTTTTT,CSANRGGELFF
TRBJ2-1,NA,TRBD2,TRBV5-1,TGCGCCAGCAGCTTGGGGGACCGCGGGAGCGGGGATGAGCAGTTCTTC,CASSLGDRGSGDEQFF
TRBJ1-1,NA,NA,TRBV6-2/TRBV6-3,TGTGCCAGCAGTTACTCAGGCCGCATGGGCACTGAAGCTTTCTTT,CASSYSGRMGTEAFF
TRBJ1-6,NA,NA,TRBV7-8,TGTGCCAGCAGCTTAGTTCGGGACACGCGGCATAATTCACCCCTCCACTTT,CASSLVRDTRHNSPLHF
TRBJ2-1,NA,TRBD1,TRBV6-2/TRBV6-3,TGTGCCAGCAGCTCGCGCCCGGGACAGGCCCCGCCTGAGCAGTTCTTC,CASSSRPGQAPPEQFF
TRBJ1-2,once,NA,TRBV27,TGTGCCAGCAGTGATGACTGGGAATATGGCTACACCTTC,CASSDDWEYGYTF
TRBJ2-7,NA,NA,TRBV9,TGTGCCAGCAGCGTTGGAGGGGGTTCTCCCTACGAGCAGTACTTC,CASSVGGGSPYEQYF
TRBJ1-2,NA,NA,TRBV4-1,TGCGCCAGCAGCCAGCTACCAGGAATGGGGGGCTACACCTTC,CASSQLPGMGGYTF
TRBJ1-2,NA,TRBD1,TRBV5-3,TGTGCCAGAAGGATACGGGACAGGAGCTATGGCTACACCTTC,CARRIRDRSYGYTF
TRBJ1-1,NA,NA,TRBV11-3,TGTGCCAGCAGCCTTTCGACGTGGTTGGGGAAAGCTTTCTTT,CASSLSTWLGKAFF
TRBJ1-5,few,TRBD1,TRBV3-1/TRBV3-2,TGTGCCAGCAGCCCCTGGACAGGGGAGGTAGGCAGCAATCAGCCCCAGCATTTT,CASSPWTGEVGSNQPQHF
TRBJ1-2,NA,NA,TRBV2,TGTGCCAGCAGTGAACAAGATTATGGCTACACCTTC,CASSEQDYGYTF
TRBJ2-1,NA,TRBD2,TRBV27,TGTGCCAGCAGTCCGCCGGGACTAGCGGGGGTATCCTACAATGAGCAGTTCTTC,CASSPPGLAGVSYNEQFF
TRBJ1-6,NA,TRBD1,TRBV27,TGTGCCAGCAGTTTCGGACAGGGTAATTCACCCCTCCACTTT,CASSFGQGNSPLHF
TRBJ1-3,NA,NA,TRBV11-3,TGTGCCAGCAGCTCTACAGGGTTCTACGGAAACACCATATATTTT,CASSSTGFYGNTIYF
TRBJ1-5,NA,TRBD1,TRBV2,TGTGCCAGCAGTGGACCGGGACAGGGGGCCAATCAGCCCCAGCATTTT,CASSGPGQGANQPQHF
TRBJ1-1,NA,TRBD1,TRBV7-2,TGTGCCAGCAGCTTAGAGCGACAGGGTGAAGCTTTCTTT,CASSLERQGEAFF
TRBJ1-1,NA,TRBD1,TRBV5-6,TGTGCCAGCAGCTTCCGGGACAGGCTGAACACTGAAGCTTTCTTT,CASSFRDRLNTEAFF
TRBJ1-1,NA,NA,TRBV7-2,TGTGCCAGCAGCTTAGCCTACATGACTGAAGCTTTCTTT,CASSLAYMTEAFF
TRBJ1-2,NA,NA,TRBV19,TGTGCCAGTAGTATAGGTGGCCGGGGGGCAAGGGGCTACACCTTC,CASSIGGRGARGYTF
TRBJ1-2,NA,NA,TRBV4-1,TGCGCCAGCAGCCAAGACAACACGCGAAAGGGCTATGGCTACACCTTC,CASSQDNTRKGYGYTF
TRBJ2-7,NA,NA,TRBV28,TGTGCCAGCAGGGGGACGGAGACGCGGTACTTC,CASRGTETRYF
TRBJ2-7,NA,NA,TRBV6-1,TGTGCCAGCAGTGAGGGGGCGATTGACTACGAGCAGTACTTC,CASSEGAIDYEQYF
TRBJ1-6,NA,NA,TRBV3-1/TRBV3-2,TGTGCCAGCAGCCAATACGCGGCTTCGGGTTCACCCCTCCACTTT,CASSQYAASGSPLHF
TRBJ2-1,NA,TRBD2,TRBV19,TGTGCCAGTAGGCTAGCGGGAGGCATCTACAATGAGCAGTTCTTC,CASRLAGGIYNEQFF
TRBJ2-1,NA,TRBD2,TRBV7-9,TGTGCCAGCAGCTCTTGGACTAGCGGGGGGAATGAGCAGTTCTTC,CASSSWTSGGNEQFF
TRBJ2-6,NA,NA,TRBV9,TGTGCCAGCAGCCCCGGGTCCCTCGGGGCCAACGTCCTGACTTTC,CASSPGSLGANVLTF
TRBJ1-2,NA,TRBD1,TRBV3-1/TRBV3-2,TGTGCCAGCAGCCCCCAGACAGGGGGCATCTATGGCTACACCTTC,CASSPQTGGIYGYTF
TRBJ1-1,NA,NA,TRBV7-9,TGTGCCAGCAGCTCTCAAGGGGGGGGGAACACTGAAGCTTTCTTT,CASSSQGGGNTEAFF
TRBJ1-5,NA,NA,TRBV2,TGTGCCAGCAGACCATCCCTAGGTATGGGCAATCAGCCCCAGCATTTT,CASRPSLGMGNQPQHF
TRBJ1-2,NA,NA,TRBV7-9,TGTGCCAGCAGCCCCTCCGGTGCCTATGGCTACACCTTC,CASSPSGAYGYTF
TRBJ2-3,NA,TRBD2,TRBV6-2/TRBV6-3,TGTGCCAGCAGTTACAGCGGGGGGGGCACAGATACGCAGTATTTT,CASSYSGGGTDTQYF
TRBJ2-4,few,TRBD2,TRBV25-1,TGTGCCAGCAGTGCTCAGCGGGAACCCAAAAACATTCAGTACTTC,CASSAQREPKNIQYF
TRBJ1-2,NA,NA,TRBV28,TGTGCCAGCAGAGGGACACCAGTTAGAGGCTACACCTTC,CASRGTPVRGYTF
TRBJ2-7,NA,NA,TRBV7-8,TGTGCCAGCAGCTTAGTACCTATTCCATACGAGCAGTACTTC,CASSLVPIPYEQYF
TRBJ2-7,NA,TRBD2,TRBV18,TGTGCCAGCTCACCAACTAGCGGGAGGTTGGTAGAGCAGTACTTC,CASSPTSGRLVEQYF
TRBJ2-1,NA,TRBD2,TRBV7-2,TGTGCCAGCACCCAGACTAGCGGCATATGGCCCTACAATGAGCAGTTCTTC,CASTQTSGIWPYNEQFF
TRBJ2-5,NA,TRBD2,TRBV5-4,TGTGCCAGCAGCTTGGGAGTAGCGGGGGGGCAGAGTTCCTTGAAGACCCAGTACTTC,CASSLGVAGGQSSLKTQYF
TRBJ2-7,NA,NA,TRBV5-1,TGCGCCAGCAGCTTGGAGGCTAGCGCGGGGGAGCAGTACTTC,CASSLEASAGEQYF
TRBJ1-3,NA,NA,TRBV6-5,TGTGCGACCGACTCTGGAAACACCATATATTTT,CATDSGNTIYF
TRBJ1-1,NA,NA,TRBV6-2/TRBV6-3,TGTGCCAGCAGTTACAGTACGAGGGAAGCGAACACTGAAGCTTTCTTT,CASSYSTREANTEAFF
TRBJ1-2,NA,NA,TRBV6-5,TGTGCCAGCAGACGGACACAGGGAAGTTCTGGCTACACCTTC,CASRRTQGSSGYTF
TRBJ1-1,NA,NA,TRBV27,TGTGCCAGCAGTTCCCCCTCCAGTGAGAGCACTGAAGCTTTCTTT,CASSSPSSESTEAFF
TRBJ2-7,NA,TRBD1,TRBV12-5,TGTGCTAGTGGTCTAGGGACAGGAGCTCCCTACGAGCAGTACTTC,CASGLGTGAPYEQYF
TRBJ2-3,NA,NA,TRBV19,TGTGCCAGTAGCCCCCTCGCGCGGCCTAGCACAGATACGCAGTATTTT,CASSPLARPSTDTQYF
TRBJ2-7,NA,TRBD1,TRBV7-6,TGTGCCAGCAGCCCCCTGACGACAGGGGGCTACGAGCAGTACTTC,CASSPLTTGGYEQYF
TRBJ1-3,medium-sized,NA,TRBV9,TGTGCCAGCAGCCACGGGACCTCCAATGGAAACACCATATATTTT,CASSHGTSNGNTIYF